Listed below are T cell receptor beta chains from one sample, sequenced in a study of type 1 and type 2 diabetes patients. TCRdb used MiXCR to reprocess the multiplex PCR reads, holding one entry per CDR3 protein. The sample carries fewer than 350,000 distinct CDR3 sequences, approximately 50% recorded once. The specimen sequenced was peripheral blood mononuclear cells (PBMCs). The receptors stem from a young man with type 2 diabetes. Both conserved end residues are part of each CDR3. The order of the fields is V gene, J gene, CDR3 protein.

v_call: TRBV20-1; j_call: TRBJ1-4; cdr3_aa: CSARDLQGIEKLLF
v_call: TRBV2; j_call: TRBJ1-5; cdr3_aa: CASSAGGGGNQPQHF
v_call: TRBV12-3/TRBV12-4; j_call: TRBJ1-2; cdr3_aa: CASSLAVRTAGYGYTF
v_call: TRBV6-5; j_call: TRBJ1-4; cdr3_aa: CASSYSRGLMANEKLFF
v_call: TRBV10-1; j_call: TRBJ2-1; cdr3_aa: CASSESVTSGSYNEQFF
v_call: TRBV6-6; j_call: TRBJ2-1; cdr3_aa: CASSYPQNEQFF
v_call: TRBV2; j_call: TRBJ2-1; cdr3_aa: CASSRSLPGKFDNEQFF
v_call: TRBV25-1; j_call: TRBJ2-5; cdr3_aa: CASSELDGGETQYF
v_call: TRBV20-1; j_call: TRBJ2-2; cdr3_aa: CSARDPWTSTSGELFF
v_call: TRBV20-1; j_call: TRBJ2-3; cdr3_aa: CSAPVAGGTDTQYF
v_call: TRBV30; j_call: TRBJ2-7; cdr3_aa: CASRMGGGQTYEQYF
v_call: TRBV19; j_call: TRBJ2-7; cdr3_aa: CASSIFSGVGYERYF
v_call: TRBV20-1; j_call: TRBJ2-3; cdr3_aa: CSARAPSTDTQYF
v_call: TRBV20-1; j_call: TRBJ2-6; cdr3_aa: CSATSGANVLTF
v_call: TRBV7-2; j_call: TRBJ2-3; cdr3_aa: CAGCRGHADTQYF
v_call: TRBV6-1; j_call: TRBJ2-7; cdr3_aa: CASSDWGTGVYYEQYF
v_call: TRBV20-1; j_call: TRBJ2-7; cdr3_aa: CSARERDSYEQHF
v_call: TRBV28; j_call: TRBJ2-7; cdr3_aa: CATEKGAPYEQYF
v_call: TRBV6-6; j_call: TRBJ2-1; cdr3_aa: CASSYSGGHSEQFF
v_call: TRBV7-6; j_call: TRBJ2-5; cdr3_aa: CASSLAEMVAETQYF
v_call: TRBV28; j_call: TRBJ2-3; cdr3_aa: CASSSPPGGTDTQYF
v_call: TRBV6-1; j_call: TRBJ2-4; cdr3_aa: CASSENIPRDIQYF
v_call: TRBV9; j_call: TRBJ1-2; cdr3_aa: CASSARLVRYTF
v_call: TRBV7-9; j_call: TRBJ1-2; cdr3_aa: CASSLGPSYGYTF
v_call: TRBV19; j_call: TRBJ1-1; cdr3_aa: CASSIEDRRVTEAFF
v_call: TRBV7-8; j_call: TRBJ1-4; cdr3_aa: CASSPRTGALNEKLFF
v_call: TRBV18; j_call: .; cdr3_aa: CASSPSPGQGGSEQFF
v_call: TRBV19; j_call: TRBJ2-3; cdr3_aa: CASTSSESTDTQYF
v_call: TRBV20-1; j_call: TRBJ1-1; cdr3_aa: CSAQDGLNTEAFF
v_call: TRBV6-7; j_call: TRBJ2-5; cdr3_aa: CASSYTRSETQYF
v_call: TRBV25-1; j_call: TRBJ1-6; cdr3_aa: CASSEFFMSTTKGRENSPLHF
v_call: TRBV19; j_call: TRBJ1-1; cdr3_aa: CASREGKTEAFF
v_call: TRBV19; j_call: TRBJ2-7; cdr3_aa: CASSIGQPLGFYEQYF
v_call: TRBV7-8; j_call: TRBJ2-7; cdr3_aa: CASSLSSDTDSYEQYF
v_call: TRBV30; j_call: .; cdr3_aa: CAWNGGGGYTF
v_call: TRBV19; j_call: TRBJ2-5; cdr3_aa: CASSTADVQETQYF
v_call: TRBV5-6; j_call: TRBJ2-7; cdr3_aa: CASSPRAWEYEQYF
v_call: TRBV12-5; j_call: TRBJ2-2; cdr3_aa: CASGNRDTTNTGELSF